The clone carrying this T cell receptor (beta chain) has ten or more counts. Its matching antigen is unknown. Time point here: newly diagnosed GD, antithyroid drugs for less than 3 months. PBMC RNA was the source of the TCR library. Trimming cost V 6 bases and J 1 base, with 11 bases left between them. CDR3 length: 14 residues. The germline V gene has CDR1 SGHNT and CDR2 YENEEA. The source of the sample is a study of regulatory T cells in long-lasting Graves disease. Through Arm-PCR of CDR3 regions and iRepertoire HTBI primers, TCR beta libraries were built. Each CDR3 protein gets one entry after TCRdb re-called the multiplex PCR reads with MiXCR. In the table there are about 470,000 distinct CDR3 sequences, more than 12% of which are singletons. Study-level results: TRBV28, TRBJ1-2 and TRBJ2-5 were segments that persistent disease favored.

The same sample was also studied in work on T cells in Graves' hyperthyroidism and ophthalmopathy. Turning to that study: Over 18 months, lack of ophthalmopathy progression marked Graves' hyperthyroidism as stable. Not enrolled were patients with uncontrolled infection, other autoimmune disease, pregnancy or lactation.

This TCR was sampled from a woman in her twenties or thirties with Graves disease. This chain joins TRBV11-3 and TRBJ2-3; D remains unclear. The sample consisted of peripheral blood mononuclear cells (PBMCs), taken at new diagnosis, from a patient treated with antithyroid drugs. The CDR3 spells CASSPQSGTDTQYF. Written as DNA, the CDR3 is TGTGCCAGCAGTCCACAGTCGGGCACAGATACGCAGTATTTT.